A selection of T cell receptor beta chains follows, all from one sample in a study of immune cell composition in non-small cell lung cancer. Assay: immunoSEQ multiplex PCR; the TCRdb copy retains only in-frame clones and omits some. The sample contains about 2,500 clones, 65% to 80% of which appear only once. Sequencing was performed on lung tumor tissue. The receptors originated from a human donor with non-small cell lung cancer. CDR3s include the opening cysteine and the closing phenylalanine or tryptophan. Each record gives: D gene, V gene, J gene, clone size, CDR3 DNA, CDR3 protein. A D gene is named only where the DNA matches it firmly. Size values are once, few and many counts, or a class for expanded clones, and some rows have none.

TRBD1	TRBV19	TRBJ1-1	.	TGTGCCAGTAGTCCACCGGGACAGTGGAACACTGAAGCTTTCTTT	CASSPPGQWNTEAFF
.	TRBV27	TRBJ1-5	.	TGTGCCAGCAGTTTAGGGGGGGACCCTCCTCAGCCCCAGCATTTT	CASSLGGDPPQPQHF
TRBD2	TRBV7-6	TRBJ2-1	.	TGTGCCAGCAGCTTATTTGGCGGGGGGGCCGTTTTAGAATCCTACAATGAGCAGTTCTTC	CASSLFGGGAVLESYNEQFF
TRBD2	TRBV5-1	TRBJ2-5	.	TGCGCCAGCAGCTTCCCCAGCGGGGGGGAGACCCAGTACTTC	CASSFPSGGETQYF
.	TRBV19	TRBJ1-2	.	TGTGCCAGTAGTATAGACCGACTCTATGGCTACACCTTC	CASSIDRLYGYTF
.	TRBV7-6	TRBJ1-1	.	TGTGCCAGCAGCCCGATGGAGTGGGAGGGAATGAACACTGAAGCTTTCTTT	CASSPMEWEGMNTEAFF
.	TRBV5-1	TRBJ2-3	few	TGCGCCAGCAGCTTGGCCGAGGGCGTAGATACGCAGTATTTT	CASSLAEGVDTQYF
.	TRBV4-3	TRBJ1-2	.	TGCGCCAGCAGCCGAGAAGGGACTGCGAACTATGGCTACACCTTC	CASSREGTANYGYTF
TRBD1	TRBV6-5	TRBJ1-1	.	TGTGCCAGCAGTTCCGGGACAGGGAGCGCTGAAGCTTTCTTT	CASSSGTGSAEAFF
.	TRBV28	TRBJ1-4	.	TGTGCCAGCAGTTTATCCGGGTCCGGGAGTTTTGAAAAACTGTTTTTT	CASSLSGSGSFEKLFF
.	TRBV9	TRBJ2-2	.	TGTGCCAGCAGCCCTACCGGCGGGGAGCTGTTTTTT	CASSPTGGELFF
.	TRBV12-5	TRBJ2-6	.	TGTGCTAGTGGAGACAGGTATTCTGGGGCCAACGTCCTGACTTTC	CASGDRYSGANVLTF
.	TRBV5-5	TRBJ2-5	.	TGTGCCAGCAGCCCGGTGAGAGGAAACCAAGAGACCCAGTACTTC	CASSPVRGNQETQYF
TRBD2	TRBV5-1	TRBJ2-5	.	TGCGCCAGCAGCTCTCCGAAAGGGACTAGCGGGGGGGGGTCCCAAGAGACCCAGTACTTC	CASSSPKGTSGGGSQETQYF
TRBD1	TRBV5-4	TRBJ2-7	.	TGTGCCAGCAGCTTACGGACAGGGGGCGGCGAGCAGTACTTC	CASSLRTGGGEQYF
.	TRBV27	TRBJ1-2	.	TGTGCCAGCAGCCCAAACAGCCACTATGGCTACACCTTC	CASSPNSHYGYTF
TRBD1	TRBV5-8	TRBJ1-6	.	TGTGCCAGCAGCCGGGAAGGGACAGGCCGTTCGCCCCTCCACTTT	CASSREGTGRSPLHF
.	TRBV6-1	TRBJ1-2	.	TGTGCCAGCAGCCTCACAGGGTGGCCCTATGGCTACACCTTC	CASSLTGWPYGYTF
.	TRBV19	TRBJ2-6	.	TGTGCCAGTAGTATAGGGACAGCTGGGGCCAACGTCCTGACTTTC	CASSIGTAGANVLTF
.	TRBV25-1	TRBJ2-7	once	TGTGCCAGCAGTGAAAAGAGGTCTTACTACGAGCAGTACTTC	CASSEKRSYYEQYF
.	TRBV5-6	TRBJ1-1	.	TGTGCCAGCAGCTTGTTAAAGAACACTGAAGCTTTCTTT	CASSLLKNTEAFF
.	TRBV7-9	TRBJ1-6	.	TGTGCCAGCAGCTCGGGAGTCTCCTATAATTCACCCCTCCACTTT	CASSSGVSYNSPLHF
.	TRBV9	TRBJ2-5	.	TGTGCCAGCAGCGTAGCTCCCGTGGGGGGGCCCCAGTACTTC	CASSVAPVGGPQYF
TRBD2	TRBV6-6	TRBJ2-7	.	TGTGCCAGCGGGGGGGATACAAGCTCCTACGAGCAGTACTTC	CASGGDTSSYEQYF
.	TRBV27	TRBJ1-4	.	TGTGCCAGCAGTCCGCGGAAAGATTCAGAAAAACTGTTTTTT	CASSPRKDSEKLFF
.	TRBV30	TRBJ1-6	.	TGTGCCTGGAGAGGTGCTGGGGGCGTGTCACCCCTCCACTTT	CAWRGAGGVSPLHF
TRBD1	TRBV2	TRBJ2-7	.	TGTGCCAGCCTGGACAGGGGGAAACTCTACGAGCAGTACTTC	CASLDRGKLYEQYF
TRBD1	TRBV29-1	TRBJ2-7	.	TGCAGCGTCCTCGGGCCCGGGACAGGGTCCCACGAGCAGTACTTC	CSVLGPGTGSHEQYF
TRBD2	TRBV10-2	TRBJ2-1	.	TGCGCCAGCAGTGACGGACTAGCGGGTTACAATGAGCAGTTCTTC	CASSDGLAGYNEQFF
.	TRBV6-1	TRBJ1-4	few	TGTGCCAGCGGCCTCACCGGGAGTGTTAATGAAAAACTGTTTTTT	CASGLTGSVNEKLFF
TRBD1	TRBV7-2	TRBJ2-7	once	TGTGCCAGCAGCGTCGACAGGGGCGAGCAGTACTTC	CASSVDRGEQYF
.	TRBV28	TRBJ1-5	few	TGTGCCAGCAGTTGGGCGAATCAGCCCCAGCATTTT	CASSWANQPQHF
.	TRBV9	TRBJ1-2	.	TGTGCCAGCAGCCCCCAAGGAGGAGCAGGCCTAAACTATGGCTACACCTTC	CASSPQGGAGLNYGYTF
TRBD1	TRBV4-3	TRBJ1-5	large	TGCGCCAGCAGCTCAGACAGGGGGGCTTCGGGGCCCCAGCATTTT	CASSSDRGASGPQHF
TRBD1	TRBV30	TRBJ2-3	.	TGTGCCTGGAGCAGGACAGGGGATACGCAGTATTTT	CAWSRTGDTQYF
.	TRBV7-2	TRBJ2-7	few	TGTGCCAGCAGCTTCCAGGGGCCCCTGGTAGGCGAGCAGTACTTC	CASSFQGPLVGEQYF
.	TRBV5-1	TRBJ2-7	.	TGCGCCAGCAGCTTGGAGGTCTCCGGGTCCGGAGGCGAGCAGTACTTC	CASSLEVSGSGGEQYF